This TCR beta chain is drawn from a study of T cell responses to AZD1222 COVID-19 vaccine. The CDR3 loop spans 14 amino acids. CDR1 and CDR2 from the germline V gene are SGHNT and YYREEE (reference sequence). The germline V and J ends were trimmed by 3 bases and 5 bases, with 15 bases remaining between them. Remarks on this clone: The target antigen is unknown.

Only in-frame clones appear in the TCRdb table, and some are missing; sequencing was by immunoSEQ multiplex PCR. Of more than 150,000 clones detected, 92% appear once; the ten largest clones hold 1.5% to 2%. Whole-study results and caveats: Clonal diversity was possibly underestimated; the donors were predominantly white British and more often female. The study found Spike-specific TCR breadth and depth rose after two AZD1222 doses.

Analysis merged second doses at about 4 or about 12 weeks. The source was peripheral blood, collected 28 days after the second AZD1222 dose. This receptor was taken from an adult who received the AZD1222 COVID-19 vaccine. V and J are TRBV5-4 and TRBJ2-7; D tentatively fits TRBD1 or TRBD2 (6 bases each). The CDR3 is CASSYGGLGNEQYF. DNA for the CDR3: TGTGCCAGCAGCTATGGGGGGCTGGGTAACGAGCAGTACTTC.